A single sample is the source of the 14 T cell receptor beta chains below, sequenced in a study of post-analysis software for immune sequencing data. These TCRs are of unknown antigen specificity. Carried by the TCR beta cDNA libraries were unique molecular identifiers. MiXCR was run by TCRdb on the PCR reads, yielding one entry per CDR3 protein. The sample has hundreds of thousands of distinct CDR3 sequences; around 44% are singletons. General study findings and limits: With TRBV5-6, TRBV5-1 and TRBV20-1 included, about five TRBV segments were more frequent in patients than in controls.

The sequenced sample was blood. The source is a girl under 18 with multiple sclerosis.

This clonotype was counted only a few times. The J gene is TRBJ2-1, the V gene TRBV5-4; D uncertain. Germline loops: CDR1 SGHNT, CDR2 YYREEE (reference sequence). CDR3 size: 12 residues. Trimming removed 4 bases from V and 6 bases from J, with 8 bases in between. The CDR3 coding sequence is TGTGCCAGCAGCCTTAGTATCAATGAGCAGTTCTTC. This translates into CASSLSINEQFF.

V usage is TRBV7-8 and J usage is TRBJ1-1, with a tentative D call TRBD1 (5 bases). The germline CDR1 and CDR2 sequences are SGHVS and FQNEAQ. The length of the CDR3 is 15 residues. Trimming removed 3 bases at V and 0 bases at J, with 11 bases between. The CDR3 sequence: CASSFRGGMNTEAFF. The CDR3 bases are TGTGCCAGCAGCTTTAGGGGAGGTATGAACACTGAAGCTTTCTTT. The variable domain in full, completed from reference TRBV7-8 and TRBJ1-1, reads GAGVSQSPRYKVAKRGQDVALRCDPISGHVSLFWYQQALGQGPEFLTYFQNEAQLDKSGLPSDRFFAERPEGSVSTLKIQRTQQEDSAVYLCASSFRGGMNTEAFFGQGTRLTVV.

As to this clonotype: The conserved phenylalanine or tryptophan is not found at the CDR3 terminus, so this likely reflects a read error. V usage is TRBV27 and J usage is TRBJ2-7; the D gene is possibly TRBD1 (5 bases). CDR3 length: 13 residues. With 6 bases removed from V and 5 bases from J, the gap between germline ends came to 14 bases. Germline V gives CDR1 MNHEY, CDR2 SMNVEV (reference sequence). Here the CDR3 reads CASRRTGFDEQYL. The DNA for the CDR3 is TGTGCCAGCAGGCGAACAGGTTTCGACGAGCAGTACCTC.

On this clonotype: The junction does not match germline at one end; this may be a read error. The J gene is TRBJ2-3, the V gene TRBV11-2; D gene ambiguous. Per the germline V gene, CDR1 is SGHAT and CDR2 is FQNNGV. The CDR3 runs 14 residues. The CDR3 spells CASSRQDGTDSQYF. The DNA of the CDR3 is TGTGCCAGCAGCCGCCAGGACGGCACAGATTCGCAGTATTTT.

The chain has TRBV4-2 and TRBJ2-7; D is undetermined. Germline loops: CDR1 LGHNA, CDR2 YNFKEQ. V shed 0 bases and J shed 4 bases, with 19 bases lying between them. This CDR3 comprises 17 residues. The CDR3 region is CASSQDLLRAKIYEQYF. The CDR3 nucleotides read TGTGCCAGCAGCCAAGACCTCCTCCGCGCCAAAATTTACGAGCAGTACTTC.

This clonotype was seen more than once but under ten times. V gene TRBV20-1 combines with J gene TRBJ1-6; D not resolved. V was clipped by 2 bases and J by 0 bases, with 8 bases between them. Germline lookup yields CDR1 DFQATT and CDR2 SNEGSKA (reference sequence). The CDR3 has 15 amino acids. CDR3 sequence reads: CSARSQNSYNSPLHF. The CDR3 region has the DNA TGCAGTGCTAGATCCCAGAACTCCTATAATTCACCCCTCCACTTT.

This chain uses TRBV12-3 or TRBV12-4 with TRBJ2-6, with 9 bases identical to TRBD2. This CDR3 is 17 amino acids long. Losses at the gene ends were 3 bases for V and 1 base for J; bases not matched to a gene: 4. The DNA of the CDR3 is TGTGCCAGCAGTTTCCCTAGCGGGGATTCTGGGGCCAACGTCCTGACTTTC. It translates to CASSFPSGDSGANVLTF.

This sequence joins TRBV7-9 and TRBJ2-3, with no clear D. CDR1 and CDR2 from the germline V gene are SEHNR and FQNEAQ (reference sequence). The CDR3 contains 16 residues. Trimming took off 5 bases at V and 2 bases at J, with 17 bases between the two ends. In nucleotides, the CDR3 is TGTGCCAGCAGCACCGGACGGGTGCTTGCCACAGATACGCAGTATTTT. Translation gives CASSTGRVLATDTQYF.

V gene TRBV3-1 combines with J gene TRBJ2-5; D remains ambiguous. The J call is doubtful: the DNA matches TRBJ2-7 better. Germline loops: CDR1 LGHDT, CDR2 YNNKEL (reference sequence). CDR3 length: 12 residues. This CDR3 reads CASSQVRNEQYF. The CDR3 DNA reads as TGTGCCAGCAGCCAGGTGCGGAACGAGCAGTACTTC.

The chain combines TRBV20-1 with TRBJ2-4; tentative D call: TRBD1 (7 bases). The J call may be incorrect, as the DNA end agrees better with TRBJ2-7. CDR3 length equals 15 residues. Germline V gives CDR1 DFQATT, CDR2 SNEGSKA (reference sequence). The CDR3 DNA follows: TGCAGTGCCCCCGGCGCGGGGCAGGGGGACTACGAGCAGTACTTC. It encodes CSAPGAGQGDYEQYF.

This clonotype came up once. This chain joins TRBV3-1 and TRBJ2-1; 7 bases are a match to TRBD2. The junction had 8 bases not matched to a gene; V was cut back by 1 base and J by 8 bases. The germline gives CDR1 LGHDT, CDR2 YNNKEL (reference sequence). CDR3 length: 15 amino acids. CDR3 nucleotide sequence: TGTGCCAGCAGCCAAGGAACCGGGAGGAGCGATGAGCAGTTCTTC. It encodes CASSQGTGRSDEQFF.

The chain carries TRBV18 and TRBJ2-7; TRBD1 matches at 9 bases. CDR1 and CDR2 (germline): KGHSH, LQKENI. Trimming cost V 6 bases and J 2 bases; bases outside gene matches: 5. The CDR3 spans 14 residues. The CDR3 coding sequence is TGTGCCAGCTCCAACAGGGGGCTACCCTACGAGCAGTACTTC. Translation gives CASSNRGLPYEQYF.

This clonotype was seen at least ten times. The chain couples TRBV11-2 to TRBJ2-1, with a possible D match to TRBD2 (7 bases). V lost 4 bases and J lost 4, with 17 bases in between. This CDR3 has 16 residues. The V gene's germline CDR1 is SGHAT and CDR2 FQNNGV. The CDR3: CASSSLGGDAYNEQFF. The CDR3 DNA reads as TGTGCCAGCAGCTCCCTAGGGGGGGACGCGTACAATGAGCAGTTCTTC.

The V and J genes are TRBV20-1 and TRBJ2-5, with a tentative D call TRBD2 (7 bases). CDR1 is DFQATT, CDR2 SNEGSKA, per germline (reference sequence). The V end lost 4 bases, the J end lost 1 base, and 16 bases lay between the germline ends. The CDR3 totals 15 residues. The CDR3 reads CSAMLSGGLQETQYF. The CDR3 region has the DNA TGCAGTGCTATGCTCTCGGGGGGCCTCCAAGAGACCCAGTACTTC.